Listed here is a single TCR beta chain. V lost 7 bases and J 8 bases, leaving 15 bases between the germline ends. The length of the CDR3 is 14 residues. Germline lookup yields CDR1 SNHLY and CDR2 FYNNEI. These data are taken from a study of blood T cell repertoires in COVID-19. As for the study in general: Acute and convalescent COVID-19 samples came from the United States, Italy and Spain. T cells, B-cell-depleted T cells, or PBMCs provided the cDNA or gDNA that served as material.

Profiling relied on immunoSEQ multiplex PCR, and the TCRdb table lists in-frame clones only, not all of them. The sample includes about 300,000 clones, around 80% of them seen just once. The V gene is TRBV2, the J gene TRBJ1-6; TRBD1 might be the D (6 bases). The material sequenced was peripheral blood. The clonotype comes from a woman between 45 and 60 years old with acute or convalescent COVID-19. The CDR3 is CASTPGVYDSPLHF. The CDR3 region has the DNA TGTGCCAGCACCCCAGGGGTATATGATTCACCCCTCCACTTT.